The 29 T cell receptor beta chains listed next were all sequenced from one sample in a study of blood T cell repertoires in COVID-19. Assay used: immunoSEQ multiplex PCR; TCRdb lists only in-frame clones, some missing. The sample contains under 400,000 clones, about 92% of which appear only once. Sequencing was carried out using peripheral blood. These receptors all come from a woman aged 60-75 years with COVID-19, enrolled during active disease.

Remarks on this clone: Other DNA variants within this sample encode the same CDR3. The gene calls are TRBV3-1 (or the pseudogene TRBV3-2) and TRBJ1-5, with 8 bases matching TRBD1. The CDR3 spans 14 residues. Trimming cost V 3 bases and J 5 bases; bases outside gene matches: 3. Germline assignment: CDR1 LGHDT and CDR2 YNNKEL (reference sequence). The CDR3 loop is CASSHGTGDQPQHF. For the CDR3, the DNA is TGTGCCAGCAGCCACGGGACAGGAGATCAGCCCCAGCATTTT.

On this clone: Other DNA variants within this sample encode the same CDR3. The genes are TRBV18 and TRBJ1-5; 7 positions match TRBD1. From germline, CDR1 is KGHSH and CDR2 LQKENI. Germline trimming cut 3 bases from V and 6 bases from J; bases unmatched to any gene: 8. The CDR3 consists of 15 residues. CDR3 DNA: TGTGCCAGCTCACCTAGAGACAGGGCGGGTCAGCCCCAGCATTTT. This codes for CASSPRDRAGQPQHF.

The chain links TRBV14 to TRBJ2-1; possible D gene TRBD2, 6 bases. The germline V gene has CDR1 SGHDN and CDR2 FVKESK. CDR3 size: 13 residues. Trimming left V 1 base short and J 12 bases short, with 13 bases between. The CDR3 sequence is CASSQGVAATQFF. The CDR3 coding sequence is TGTGCCAGCAGCCAAGGAGTAGCGGCGACGCAGTTCTTC.

The V gene is TRBV7-2, the J gene TRBJ2-7; 7 nucleotides agree with TRBD1. The V gene's germline CDR1 is SGHTA and CDR2 FQGNSA. The CDR3 runs to 14 residues. The trim removed 6 bases at V and 3 bases at J, leaving 8 bases unmatched. CDR3: CASRLTGDLYEQYF. CDR3 in DNA: TGTGCCAGCAGACTCACAGGGGACCTCTACGAGCAGTACTTC. Full variable domain (missing parts from reference TRBV7-2 and TRBJ2-7): GAGVSQSPSNKVTEKGKDVELRCDPISGHTALYWYRQSLGQGLEFLIYFQGNSAPDKSGLPSDRFSAERTGGSVSTLTIQRTQQEDSAVYLCASRLTGDLYEQYFGPGTRLTVT.

V usage is TRBV4-1 and J usage is TRBJ2-5, with 7 bases lining up with TRBD1. CDR1 MGHRA and CDR2 YSYEKL come from the germline V gene. With V trimmed by 1 base and J by 0 bases, 5 bases remained unmatched. This CDR3 comprises 16 residues. CDR3 nucleotides: TGCGCCAGCAGCCAAGTCGACAGGGTAAACCAAGAGACCCAGTACTTC. Translating it yields CASSQVDRVNQETQYF.

This rearrangement joins TRBV30 to TRBJ2-5, with D possibly TRBD1 on 6 matching bases. Trimming pared 3 bases from V and 2 bases from J, leaving 10 bases between. Germline V gene sequence: CDR1 GTSNPN, CDR2 SVGIG (reference sequence). The CDR3 extends over 13 amino acids. The CDR3 DNA reads as TGTGCCTGGAGCGGACAGATTCAAGAGACCCAGTACTTC. Its translation is CAWSGQIQETQYF.

The chain has TRBV7-3 and TRBJ2-3; D is undetermined. The V gene's germline CDR1 is SGHTA and CDR2 FQGTGA. Trimming left V 5 bases short and J 10 bases short, with 13 bases between. The CDR3 runs to 12 residues. This chain's CDR3 is CASSLPARSQYF. CDR3 DNA: TGTGCCAGCAGCCTCCCGGCTAGATCGCAGTATTTT.

This chain connects TRBV6-5 to TRBJ1-2, with D perhaps TRBD1 (5 bases). Germline V gene sequence: CDR1 MNHEY, CDR2 SVGAGI. V was pared by 0 bases and J by 6 bases, with 11 bases between. This CDR3 is built from 14 residues. CDR3 in amino acids: CASSYSGRVDGYTF. In nucleotides, the CDR3 is TGTGCCAGCAGTTACTCCGGCAGGGTCGATGGCTACACCTTC.

This chain links TRBV19 with TRBJ1-1, with 7 bases that match TRBD1. Germline assignment: CDR1 LNHDA and CDR2 SQIVND (reference sequence). The CDR3 runs to 14 residues. The V gene end was trimmed by 4 bases and the J gene end by 1 base; junction bases not matched to a gene: 3. The CDR3 nucleotides read TGTGCCAGTAGTAGGGACAGACCGAACACTGAAGCTTTCTTT. This encodes CASSRDRPNTEAFF.

J is TRBJ1-1 and V is TRBV28; the D is unclear. This CDR3 has 15 amino acids. Germline assignment: CDR1 MDHEN and CDR2 SYDVKM. V dropped 1 base and J dropped 7 bases, with 16 bases sitting between them. CDR3 in amino acids: CASSLSFRSSDEAFF. The CDR3 DNA follows: TGTGCCAGCAGTTTATCGTTTCGGTCAAGCGATGAAGCTTTCTTT.

This clone has a handful of counts. V usage is TRBV28 and J usage is TRBJ1-1; D is possibly TRBD1 (5 bases). Trimming cost V 3 bases and J 3 bases, with 17 bases left between them. Germline values: CDR1 MDHEN, CDR2 SYDVKM. The CDR3 is 16 amino acids. The CDR3 bases are TGTGCCAGCAGTTTCCCAGGCCCCGGGGGAGACACTGAAGCTTTCTTT. Amino acid sequence: CASSFPGPGGDTEAFF.

The rearrangement joins TRBV5-1 to TRBJ2-7; TRBD1 matches 8 bases. The CDR3 consists of 15 residues. The germline V gene has CDR1 SGHRS and CDR2 YFSETQ. J gave up 6 bases and V 0 bases, and 8 bases lay outside the gene matches. The CDR3 DNA is TGCGCCAGCAGCTTGGCGGGCAGGGGGCGATCCGAGCAGTACTTC. Protein: CASSLAGRGRSEQYF.

The J gene is TRBJ1-3, the V gene TRBV28; D gene ambiguous. This CDR3 has 16 amino acids. V lost 4 bases, J lost 0 bases, and 13 bases lay in between. The germline CDR1 and CDR2 sequences are MDHEN and SYDVKM. The CDR3 bases are TGTGCCAGCAGTTCCTTCGGGAGTGACTCTGGAAACACCATATATTTT. Translation gives CASSSFGSDSGNTIYF.

The rearrangement uses TRBV6-5 and TRBJ1-2, with D unresolved. Germline CDR1 is MNHEY and CDR2 is SVGAGI. V was clipped by 0 bases and J by 8 bases, with 10 bases between them. The CDR3 sequence is 13 residues long. DNA for the CDR3: TGTGCCAGCAGTTACTCCTCGTTAGAAGGCTACACCTTC. Its protein product is CASSYSSLEGYTF.

The chain uses TRBV19 and TRBJ1-6, with D perhaps matching TRBD1 (6 bases). This CDR3 spans 13 amino acids. V gave up 4 bases and J gave up 9 bases, with 10 bases separating them. Germline V lookup: CDR1 LNHDA, CDR2 SQIVND (reference sequence). CDR3 loop: CASSTGQFSPLHF. The CDR3, as DNA: TGTGCCAGTAGTACCGGACAGTTTTCACCCCTCCACTTT. Variable domain in full (rest from reference TRBV19 and TRBJ1-6): DGGITQSPKYLFRKEGQNVTLSCEQNLNHDAMYWYRQDPGQGLRLIYYSQIVNDFQKGDIAEGYSVSREKKESFPLTVTSAQKNPTAFYLCASSTGQFSPLHFGNGTRLTVT.

The chain is built from TRBV5-5 and TRBJ1-2; 8 nucleotides agree with TRBD1. CDR1 and CDR2 (germline): SGHKS, YYEKEE (reference sequence). The CDR3 is 12 amino acids. The ends lost 4 bases at V and 6 bases at J; junction bases unmatched: 2. The CDR3 reads CASSPGQDGYTF. The CDR3 DNA follows: TGTGCCAGCAGCCCGGGACAGGATGGCTACACCTTC.

V gene TRBV6-6 combines with J gene TRBJ2-1; D gene unclear. The V gene's germline CDR1 is MNHNY and CDR2 SVGAGI (reference sequence). Trimming removed 6 bases at V and 4 bases at J, with 10 bases between. This CDR3 has 13 amino acids. Here the CDR3 reads CASRAWRYNEQFF. CDR3 DNA: TGTGCCAGCAGGGCGTGGAGATACAATGAGCAGTTCTTC.

The chain recombines TRBV2 with TRBJ1-1; 11 bases line up with TRBD1. Germline V gene lookup returns CDR1 SNHLY and CDR2 FYNNEI. The V segment lost 4 bases and the J segment 3 bases; nucleotides outside the gene matches: 1. This CDR3 spans 14 amino acids. The CDR3 DNA is TGTGCCAGCAGTGGGGACAGGGGGTACACTGAAGCTTTCTTT. Translation gives CASSGDRGYTEAFF. The full variable domain, with the rest looked up from reference TRBV2 and TRBJ1-1, is EPEVTQTPSHQVTQMGQEVILRCVPISNHLYFYWYRQILGQKVEFLVSFYNNEISEKSEIFDDQFSVERPDGSNFTLKIRSTKLEDSAMYFCASSGDRGYTEAFFGQGTRLTVV.

The J gene is TRBJ2-7, the V gene TRBV11-3; TRBD2 matches 9 bases. V lost 7 bases and J lost 3; bases outside the gene matches: 10. The CDR3 runs 15 residues. Germline assignment: CDR1 SGHNT and CDR2 YENEEA. The CDR3 DNA reads as TGTGCCAGCATTACGCCTAGCGGGGCATACTACGAGCAGTACTTC. Protein sequence: CASITPSGAYYEQYF.

The J gene is TRBJ1-1, the V gene TRBV5-4, with a possible D match to TRBD1 (5 bases). The CDR3 runs 13 residues. V shed 6 bases and J shed 1 base, with 10 bases lying between them. Germline lookup yields CDR1 SGHNT and CDR2 YYREEE (reference sequence). DNA for the CDR3: TGTGCCAGCAACCGACAGCCGAACACTGAAGCTTTCTTT. Translated, it gives CASNRQPNTEAFF.

The chain links TRBV4-1 to TRBJ1-6; D might be TRBD1 (6 bases). This CDR3 has 15 residues. The germline V gene encodes CDR1 MGHRA and CDR2 YSYEKL. The V end lost 2 bases, the J end lost 7 bases, and 12 bases lay between the germline ends. The CDR3 DNA reads as TGCGCCAGCAGCCAATTCGGACAGAGGAATTCACCCCTCCACTTT. This codes for CASSQFGQRNSPLHF.

V gene TRBV5-6 combines with J gene TRBJ2-1; D is undetermined. The CDR3 length is 15 residues. Germline assignment: CDR1 SGHDT and CDR2 YYEEEE. V gave up 2 bases and J gave up 3 bases, with 12 bases separating them. The CDR3, as DNA: TGTGCCAGCAGCTTTCTTGGTTCGGGCTACAATGAGCAGTTCTTC. Translated: CASSFLGSGYNEQFF.

The V and J genes are TRBV29-1 and TRBJ1-5; D unresolved. The V gene's germline CDR1 is SQVTM and CDR2 ANQGSEA. CDR3 size: 12 residues. V dropped 3 bases and J dropped 4 bases, with 7 bases sitting between them. The CDR3 region is CSVDGPNQPQHF. In DNA form, the CDR3 reads TGCAGCGTTGATGGGCCAAATCAGCCCCAGCATTTT.

The V gene is TRBV5-4, the J gene TRBJ1-1, with 7 bases aligning to TRBD1. The CDR3 has 15 amino acids. V dropped 1 base and J dropped 1; count of bases not matched to a gene: 4. CDR1 is SGHNT, CDR2 YYREEE, per germline (reference sequence). The DNA for the CDR3 is TGTGCCAGCAGCTTGCCAGGGGGTGAGAACACTGAAGCTTTCTTT. Translation gives CASSLPGGENTEAFF.

This clone has only one observation. The gene calls are TRBV30 and TRBJ1-2; 7 nucleotides line up with TRBD1. J gave up 7 bases and V 4 bases, and 9 bases lay outside the gene matches. Germline V gene sequence: CDR1 GTSNPN, CDR2 SVGIG (reference sequence). The CDR3 sequence is 13 residues long. The CDR3 DNA sequence: TGTGCCTGGACGAGACAGGGAGTAAGTGGCTACACCTTC. It specifies CAWTRQGVSGYTF.

J is TRBJ1-3 and V is TRBV21-1; no DNA check was done on the table's D call, TRBD1. TRBV21-1 is a pseudogene segment. The CDR3 length is 13 residues. CDR3 nucleotide sequence: TGTGCCAGCAACCCCAGGGCGGGAAACACCATATATTTT. Its translation: CASNPRAGNTIYF.

The chain carries TRBV6-5 and TRBJ2-5, with TRBD1 as a possible D gene (5 bases). CDR1 is MNHEY, CDR2 SVGAGI, per germline. Trimming removed 7 bases at V and 1 base at J, with 10 bases between. The CDR3 runs 13 residues. CDR3 amino acids: CASNGHGQETQYF. DNA of the CDR3: TGTGCCAGCAACGGACACGGCCAAGAGACCCAGTACTTC.

Notes on this clone: The germline gene is not matched at one end of the junction; a read error may be the cause. V and J are TRBV7-7 and TRBJ2-3; 7 bases agree with TRBD2. This CDR3 region has 17 residues. The germline CDR1 and CDR2 sequences are SSHAT and FNYEAQ (reference sequence). CDR3 nucleotides: TGTGCTAGCAGCTTAGGCATTGCAGCGGGGTCCCCAGATACGCAGTATTTT. This translates into CASSLGIAAGSPDTQYF.

The gene calls are TRBV9 and TRBJ1-6; D not certain. CDR1 and CDR2 (germline): SGDLS, YYNGEE. V dropped 0 bases and J dropped 4 bases, with 11 bases sitting between them. This CDR3 has 16 residues. CDR3 residues: CASSVDGDPYNSPLHF. The CDR3 DNA reads as TGTGCCAGCAGCGTAGACGGAGATCCTTATAATTCACCCCTCCACTTT.